The entry below gives a single TCR beta chain sequence along with its context. No antigen is known for it. The data were taken from a study of T-cell reconstitution after alpha-beta-depleted transplantation in children. This sample's TCRbeta library carried unique molecular identifier barcodes. TCRdb independently ran MiXCR on the PCR reads; one entry per CDR3 protein. The top ten hold approximately 10% of the sample, which has some 120,000 distinct CDR3 sequences, roughly 23% seen once. The V segment lost 5 bases and the J segment 4 bases; nucleotides outside the gene matches: 4. The CDR3 has 13 amino acids. Broader study findings: Reported findings indicate that, about two months after transplant, alpha-beta T cells came from several hundred expanded clones, which were derived from non-depleted graft cells.

This chain joins TRBV12-3 or TRBV12-4 and TRBJ1-2, with 7 bases lining up with TRBD1. Specimen: PBMCs, mostly from graft donor cells, collected 180 days after TCRalphabeta/CD19-depleted stem cell transplant. This receptor was obtained from a male patient between 2 and 10 years old who had a stem cell transplant for chronic granulomatous disease, so the T cells may come from the graft donor. CDR3 protein: CASSPQGPYGYTF. As DNA, the CDR3 is TGTGCCAGCAGTCCACAGGGGCCCTATGGCTACACCTTC.